These T cell receptor beta chains were read from a single sample in a study of CD8 T cells in Susac syndrome. TCRdb fed the immunoSEQ multiplex PCR reads into MiXCR, producing one record per CDR3 protein. The sample comprises hundreds of thousands of distinct CDR3 sequences, about 96% of which are singletons, and 0.095% rests with the top ten. The sequenced sample consisted of CD4+ T cells from PBMCs. The receptors shown here come from a human donor with multiple sclerosis. Each CDR3 is given with its conserved first and last residue. D genes are given only for firm matches. The size entry is marked missing in some rows and otherwise reads once, few, many or a size class.

DNA	CDR3	V	D	J	size
TGCGCCAGCAGTCACTACGGACTAGCGGGCACCGGGGAGCTGTTTTTT	CASSHYGLAGTGELFF	TRBV23-1	TRBD2	TRBJ2-2	-
TGTGCCAGCAGCTCCCGCTCGGGGGGCGAGAGCACTGAAGCTTTCTTT	CASSSRSGGESTEAFF	TRBV11-2	-	TRBJ1-1	-
TGCAGCTTTGAGCAGGGCCCGAATCAGCCCCAGCATTTT	CSFEQGPNQPQHF	TRBV29-1	-	TRBJ1-5	-
TGTGCCAGCATAAAAGGTGGCACTGAAGCTTTCTTT	CASIKGGTEAFF	TRBV28	-	TRBJ1-1	-
TGTGCCAGCAGCCGGGACAGCTCCCAAGAGACCCAGTACTTC	CASSRDSSQETQYF	TRBV5-4	TRBD1	TRBJ2-5	-
TGCGCCAGCAGCCCGGGGGGGAGCGGGAGCGAGCAGTACTTC	CASSPGGSGSEQYF	TRBV5-1	TRBD2	TRBJ2-7	-
TGTGCCAGCTACGGGGGAGCGCCCGGTGAGCAGTTCTTC	CASYGGAPGEQFF	TRBV2	-	TRBJ2-1	-
TGTGCCAGCAGCGTAGGGACAGGTGCGGAGACCCAGTACTTC	CASSVGTGAETQYF	TRBV9	TRBD1	TRBJ2-5	-
TGTGCCAGCAGCCCCGGGACATTAATTCAGCCCCAGCATTTT	CASSPGTLIQPQHF	TRBV12-3/TRBV12-4	-	TRBJ1-5	-
TGTGCCAGCAGCCAAGTCGAAGGTATTAATGAAAAACTGTTTTTT	CASSQVEGINEKLFF	TRBV4-2	-	TRBJ1-4	-
TGCAGTGCGAGGGACAGCTTGGACTACGAGCAGTACTTC	CSARDSLDYEQYF	TRBV20-1	TRBD1	TRBJ2-7	-
TGTGCCAGCAGCTTAGACTCTAGCCTACTTTACAATGAGCAGTTCTTC	CASSLDSSLLYNEQFF	TRBV7-2	-	TRBJ2-1	-
TGTGCCAGCAGTGAAAACGGGGAAAAACTGTTTTTT	CASSENGEKLFF	TRBV2	-	TRBJ1-4	-
TGTGCCAGCAGCCTCCTACTAAACACTGAAGCTTTCTTT	CASSLLLNTEAFF	TRBV2	-	TRBJ1-1	-
TGTGCCAGCGGGGGGATACCGGGACAGGGTCATACGCAGTATTTT	CASGGIPGQGHTQYF	TRBV12-3/TRBV12-4	TRBD1	TRBJ2-3	-
TGTGCCAGCAGCCGGGCTAAGAACACTGAAGCTTTCTTT	CASSRAKNTEAFF	TRBV3-1	-	TRBJ1-1	few
TGTGCCAGCAGCGTAGGAGTAGCGAGCGGGGTCACAGATACGCAGTATTTT	CASSVGVASGVTDTQYF	TRBV9	TRBD2	TRBJ2-3	-
TGTGCCAGCAGTGAACCGGGACAACGAGAAGCTTTCTTT	CASSEPGQREAFF	TRBV25-1	-	TRBJ1-1	-
TGCAGCGTTCCAAGACCGGAGACCCAGTACTTC	CSVPRPETQYF	TRBV29-1	-	TRBJ2-5	once
TGTGCCAGCAGTGGGTGGGGCACCTACGAGCAGTACTTC	CASSGWGTYEQYF	TRBV25-1	-	TRBJ2-7	-
TGTGCCAGCAGTCGAGCGGGAGCCCATGGTTATGAGCAGTTCTTC	CASSRAGAHGYEQFF	TRBV12-3/TRBV12-4	TRBD2	TRBJ2-1	-
TGTGCCAGCAGCCCCTTTTGGGGACGGCCCTACGAGCAGTACTTC	CASSPFWGRPYEQYF	TRBV28	-	TRBJ2-7	-
TGTGCCAGCAGTGAAGGCTACGACGAGCAGTACTTC	CASSEGYDEQYF	TRBV2	-	TRBJ2-7	-
TGCAGCGTTACAGGGGACAGGGCTAGGACTGAAGCTTTCTTT	CSVTGDRARTEAFF	TRBV29-1	TRBD1	TRBJ1-1	-
TGTGCCAGCAGTATGGACAGGACCCAAGTCTATGGCTACACCTTC	CASSMDRTQVYGYTF	TRBV28	TRBD1	TRBJ1-2	-
TGTGCCAGCAGGAGAACGGGACGGACAATGAACACTGAAGCTTTCTTT	CASRRTGRTMNTEAFF	TRBV7-9	-	TRBJ1-1	-
TGCGCCAGCAGCCAAGCTTGGCCACAGGGCCTCTATGGCTACACCTTC	CASSQAWPQGLYGYTF	TRBV4-1	-	TRBJ1-2	-
TGTGCCACCCGGGGGGCATATAGCAATCAGCCCCAGCATTTT	CATRGAYSNQPQHF	TRBV28	-	TRBJ1-5	-
TGTGCCAGCAGCTACTACACCGGGGAGCTGTTTTTT	CASSYYTGELFF	TRBV7-2	-	TRBJ2-2	-
TGTGCCAGTAGTATTCGGGCCGACGGGACATTTCAGCAGTTCTTC	CASSIRADGTFQQFF	TRBV19	-	TRBJ2-1	once